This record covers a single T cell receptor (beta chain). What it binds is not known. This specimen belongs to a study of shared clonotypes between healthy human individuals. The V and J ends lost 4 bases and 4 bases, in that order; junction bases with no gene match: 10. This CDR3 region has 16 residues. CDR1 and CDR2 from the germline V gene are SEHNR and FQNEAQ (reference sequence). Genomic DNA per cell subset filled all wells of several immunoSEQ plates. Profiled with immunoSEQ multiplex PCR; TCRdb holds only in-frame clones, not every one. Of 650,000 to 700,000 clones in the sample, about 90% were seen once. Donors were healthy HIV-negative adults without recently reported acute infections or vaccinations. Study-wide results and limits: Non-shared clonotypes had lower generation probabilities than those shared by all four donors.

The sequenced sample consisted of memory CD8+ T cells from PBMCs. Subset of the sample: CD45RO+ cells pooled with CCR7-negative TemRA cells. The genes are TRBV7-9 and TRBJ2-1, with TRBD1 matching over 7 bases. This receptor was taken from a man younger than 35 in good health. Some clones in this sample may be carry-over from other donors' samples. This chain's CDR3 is CASSSTGTENYNEQFF. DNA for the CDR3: TGTGCCAGCAGCTCGACCGGGACAGAAAATTACAATGAGCAGTTCTTC.